The 4 T cell receptor beta chains below all came from one sample that was sequenced in a study of T cell responses to AZD1222 COVID-19 vaccine. Profiled with immunoSEQ multiplex PCR; TCRdb holds only in-frame clones, not every one. The data show 150,000 to 200,000 clones, roughly 93% seen once. Source: peripheral blood, taken on day 0 of AZD1222 vaccination. All receptors come from an adult in good health.

The V and J genes are TRBV5-6 and TRBJ1-1, with TRBD1 matching over 7 bases. Germline lookup yields CDR1 SGHDT and CDR2 YYEEEE. Trimming removed 5 bases from V and 11 bases from J; junction bases left unmatched: 9. The CDR3 has 12 amino acids. As DNA, the CDR3 is TGTGCCAGCAGTAAGACAGGGATCGGGGCTTTCTTT. Translating gives CASSKTGIGAFF.

The V and J genes are TRBV18 and TRBJ1-2; perhaps TRBD1 as D (5 bases). The CDR3 has 14 amino acids. V lost 3 bases and J lost 2, with 10 bases in between. Per germline, CDR1 KGHSH and CDR2 LQKENI. CDR3 nucleotide sequence: TGTGCCAGCTCACCCGCGGACACAAACTATGGCTACACCTTC. It specifies CASSPADTNYGYTF.

This chain uses TRBV7-9 with TRBJ2-1, with D maybe TRBD1 (5 bases). CDR3 length: 14 residues. V gave up 5 bases and J gave up 8 bases, with 16 bases separating them. The germline CDR1 and CDR2 sequences are SEHNR and FQNEAQ (reference sequence). The CDR3 sequence is CASSIDSFGYEQFF. CDR3 sequence (DNA): TGTGCCAGCAGCATTGACAGTTTTGGGTATGAGCAGTTCTTC.

V usage is TRBV19 and J usage is TRBJ1-1; D not resolved. Germline CDR1 reads LNHDA; CDR2 reads SQIVND (reference sequence). The germline V and J ends were trimmed by 3 bases and 11 bases, with 25 bases remaining between them. This CDR3 is 16 amino acids long. DNA of the CDR3: TGTGCCAGTAGTATTGAGTCGGGTACAGTCCGAGTGGGGGCTTTCTTT. Protein product: CASSIESGTVRVGAFF.